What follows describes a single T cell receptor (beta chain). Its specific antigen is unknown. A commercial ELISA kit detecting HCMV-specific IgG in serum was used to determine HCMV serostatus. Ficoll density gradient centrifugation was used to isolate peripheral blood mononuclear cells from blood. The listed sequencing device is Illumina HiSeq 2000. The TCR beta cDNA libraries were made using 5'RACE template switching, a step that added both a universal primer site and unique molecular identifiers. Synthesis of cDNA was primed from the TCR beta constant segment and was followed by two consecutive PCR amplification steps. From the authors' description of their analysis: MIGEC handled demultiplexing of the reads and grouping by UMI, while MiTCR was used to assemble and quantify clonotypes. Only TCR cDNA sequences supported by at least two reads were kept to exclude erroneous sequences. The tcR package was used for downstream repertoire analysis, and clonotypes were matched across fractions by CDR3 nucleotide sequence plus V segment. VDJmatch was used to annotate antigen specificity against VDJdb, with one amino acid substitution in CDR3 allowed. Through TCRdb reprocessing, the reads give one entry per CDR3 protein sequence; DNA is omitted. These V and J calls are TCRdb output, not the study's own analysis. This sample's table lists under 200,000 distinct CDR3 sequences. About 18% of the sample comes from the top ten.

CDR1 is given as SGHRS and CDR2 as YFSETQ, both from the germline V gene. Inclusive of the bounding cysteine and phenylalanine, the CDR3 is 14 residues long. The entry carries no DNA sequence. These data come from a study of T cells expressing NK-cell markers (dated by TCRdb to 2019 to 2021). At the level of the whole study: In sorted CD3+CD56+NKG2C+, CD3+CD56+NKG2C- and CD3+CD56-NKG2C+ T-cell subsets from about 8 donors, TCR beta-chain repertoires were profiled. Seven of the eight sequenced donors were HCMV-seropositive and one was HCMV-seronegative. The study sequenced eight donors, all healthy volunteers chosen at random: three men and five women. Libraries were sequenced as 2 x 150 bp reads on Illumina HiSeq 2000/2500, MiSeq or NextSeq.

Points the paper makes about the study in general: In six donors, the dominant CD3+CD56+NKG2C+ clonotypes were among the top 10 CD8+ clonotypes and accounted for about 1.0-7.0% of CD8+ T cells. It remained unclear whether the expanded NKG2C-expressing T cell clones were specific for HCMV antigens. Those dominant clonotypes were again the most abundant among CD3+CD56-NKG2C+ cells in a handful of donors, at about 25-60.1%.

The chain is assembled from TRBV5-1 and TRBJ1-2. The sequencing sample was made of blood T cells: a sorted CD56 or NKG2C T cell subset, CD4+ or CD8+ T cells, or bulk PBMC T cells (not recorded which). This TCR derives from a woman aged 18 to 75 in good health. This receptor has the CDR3 CASSPGVRNYGYTF.